This TCR beta chain stems from a study of T cell responses to AZD1222 COVID-19 vaccine (dated by TCRdb to about 2021). Describing the broader study: TCR sequencing covered 230 to 250 trial participants: 200 to 220 given two doses of AZD1222 and about 26 given two doses of MenACWY control vaccine. Trial participants were enrolled by age into 18-55, 56-69 and 70-plus year subgroups, with roughly 160, 29 and 62 TCR-sequenced participants respectively.

The CDR3 regions of human TCRbeta chains were analyzed by immunosequencing. The source study handled its data this way. TCRs in the repertoires were matched against a reference library of SARS-CoV-2-specific TCRs that had been generated with the MIRA antigen-specificity platform. Breadth was defined as the fraction of unique TCRs that were SARS-CoV-2-associated, and depth was defined as the fraction of total T cells that were SARS-CoV-2-associated. Using the MIRA data, each spike-specific TCR was assigned both to the spike region to which the TCR was reactive and to a CD4 or CD8 class. Log10-transformed breadth and depth values were compared by one-way ANOVA with Sidak's multiple comparisons tests. TCRdb limited this immuneACCESS table to in-frame rearrangements with V and J called. A share of clones is missing; checked studies link under half to unresolved V genes, and the rest is unexplained. D and trimming were read from the DNA, whereas the V and J calls and clone size are those reported in that table. Counted in this sample were about 110,000 clones; about 87% of them appeared once. The ten top clones hold roughly 15% of the sample.

V is reduced by 4 bases and J by 5 bases, leaving a spacing of 5 bases between them. The germline V gene gives CDR1 as KGHDR and CDR2 as SFDVKD. The CDR3 runs 12 residues from the cysteine to the phenylalanine. The read is trimmed to its CDR3 DNA, 36 bases read in frame from base 1. The study at large found these results: A significant rise in spike-specific TCR breadth and depth was observed after two AZD1222 doses relative to day 0 and relative to MenACWY recipients. Epitopes outside the regions mutated in the B.1.351 and B.1.1.7 variants were reportedly recognized by nearly half of the unique spike-specific TCRs. Because no day 14 peak-response samples were available, repertoires were characterized only after the peak T cell response. CD4 TCRs associated with the vaccine covered the entire spike protein, and the dominant responses were in regions 160-218 and 743-854. The 56-69-year group was small, and its depth increase did not reach significance, likely because of low power. Participants were mostly white British, with more females than males. The authors suggested clonal diversity may have been underestimated. Conclusions about previously exposed vaccinees were limited because only six AZD1222 recipients were SARS-CoV-2 seropositive at baseline.

The sample's time point label is to be understood as: about 28 days (+/-7) after the second vaccine dose. AZD1222 recipients given second doses at about 4 weeks or at about 12 weeks were pooled, since spike-specific TCR depth and breadth were not found to differ between the two schedules. Vaccinee samples came from UK trials COV001 and COV002, including a single-blind randomized controlled phase 2/3 trial of AZD1222 (ChAdOx1 nCoV-19) in healthy adults. For TCRbeta chain sequencing, PBMC samples were collected from trial participants at day 0 and at day 28 after the second dose. In regard to this clone: The specificity of this receptor is unknown. One base away there is no much larger clone; base qualities are not given.

The V and J segments used are TRBV24-1 and TRBJ2-1, and the D gene may be TRBD1, 5 bases matching. The TCR sequence derives from an adult who received the AZD1222 COVID-19 vaccine. Sequences were derived from peripheral blood, sampled 28 days after the second AZD1222 dose. The DNA reads as follows: TGTGCCACCAGTGACAGGGACAATGAGCAGTTCTTC. Translated, this gives CATSDRDNEQFF.